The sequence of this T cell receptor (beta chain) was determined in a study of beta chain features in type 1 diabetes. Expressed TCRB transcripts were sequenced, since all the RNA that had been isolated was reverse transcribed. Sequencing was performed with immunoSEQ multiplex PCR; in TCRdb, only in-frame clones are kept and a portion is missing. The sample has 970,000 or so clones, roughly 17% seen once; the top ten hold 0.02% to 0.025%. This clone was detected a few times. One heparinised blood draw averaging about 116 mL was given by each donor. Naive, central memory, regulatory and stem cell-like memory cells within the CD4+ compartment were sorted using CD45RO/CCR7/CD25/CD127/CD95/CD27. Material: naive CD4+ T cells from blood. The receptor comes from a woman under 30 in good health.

The CDR3 protein is CASSYQGETQYF. In DNA, the CDR3 is TGTGCCAGCAGTTATCAGGGTGAGACCCAGTACTTC. The rearrangement joins TRBV6-5 to TRBJ2-5, with TRBD1 as a possible D gene (5 bases). Trimming removed 3 bases from V and 5 bases from J, with 7 bases in between. Germline V CDR1 and CDR2: MNHEY, SVGAGI. This CDR3 contains 12 residues.